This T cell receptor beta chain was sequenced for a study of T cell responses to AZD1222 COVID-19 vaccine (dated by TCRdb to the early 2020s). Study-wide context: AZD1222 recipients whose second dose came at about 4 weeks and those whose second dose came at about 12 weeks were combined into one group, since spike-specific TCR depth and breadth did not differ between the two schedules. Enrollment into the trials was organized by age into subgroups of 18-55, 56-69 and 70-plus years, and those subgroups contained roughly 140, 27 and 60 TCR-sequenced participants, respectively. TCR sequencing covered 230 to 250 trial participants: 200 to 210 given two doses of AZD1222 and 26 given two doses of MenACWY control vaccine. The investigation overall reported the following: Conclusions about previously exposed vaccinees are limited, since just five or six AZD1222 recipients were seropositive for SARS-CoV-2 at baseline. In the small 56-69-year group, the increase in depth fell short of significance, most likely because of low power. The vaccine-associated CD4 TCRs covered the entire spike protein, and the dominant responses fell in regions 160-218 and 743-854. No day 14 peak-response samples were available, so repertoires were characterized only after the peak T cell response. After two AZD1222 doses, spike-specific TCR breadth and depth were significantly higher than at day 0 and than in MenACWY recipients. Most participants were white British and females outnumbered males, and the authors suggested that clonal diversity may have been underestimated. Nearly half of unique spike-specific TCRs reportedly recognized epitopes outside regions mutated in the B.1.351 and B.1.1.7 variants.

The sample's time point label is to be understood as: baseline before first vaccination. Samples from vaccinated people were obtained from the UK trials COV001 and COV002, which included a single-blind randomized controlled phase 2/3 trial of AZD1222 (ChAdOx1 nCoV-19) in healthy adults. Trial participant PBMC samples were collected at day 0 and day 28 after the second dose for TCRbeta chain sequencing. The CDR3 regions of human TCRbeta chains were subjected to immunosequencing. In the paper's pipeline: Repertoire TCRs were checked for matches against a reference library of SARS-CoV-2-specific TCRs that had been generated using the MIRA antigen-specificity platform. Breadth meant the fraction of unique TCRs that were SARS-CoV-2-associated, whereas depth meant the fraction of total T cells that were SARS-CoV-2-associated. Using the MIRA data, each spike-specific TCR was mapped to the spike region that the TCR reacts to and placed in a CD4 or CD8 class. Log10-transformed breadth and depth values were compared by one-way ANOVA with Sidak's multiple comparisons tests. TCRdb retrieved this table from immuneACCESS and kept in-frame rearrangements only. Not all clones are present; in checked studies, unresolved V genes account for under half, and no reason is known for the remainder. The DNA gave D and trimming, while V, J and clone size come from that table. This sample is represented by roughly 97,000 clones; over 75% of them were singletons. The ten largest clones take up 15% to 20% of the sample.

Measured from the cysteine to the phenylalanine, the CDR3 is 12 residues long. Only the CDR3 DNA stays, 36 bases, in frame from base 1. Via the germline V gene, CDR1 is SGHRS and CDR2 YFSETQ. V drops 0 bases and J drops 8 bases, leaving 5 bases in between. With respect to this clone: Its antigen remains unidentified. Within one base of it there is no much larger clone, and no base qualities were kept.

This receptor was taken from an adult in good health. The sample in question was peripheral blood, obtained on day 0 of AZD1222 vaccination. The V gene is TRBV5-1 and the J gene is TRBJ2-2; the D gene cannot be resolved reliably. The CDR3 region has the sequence CASSLGRGELFF. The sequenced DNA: TGCGCCAGCAGCTTGGGAAGGGGGGAGCTGTTTTTT.